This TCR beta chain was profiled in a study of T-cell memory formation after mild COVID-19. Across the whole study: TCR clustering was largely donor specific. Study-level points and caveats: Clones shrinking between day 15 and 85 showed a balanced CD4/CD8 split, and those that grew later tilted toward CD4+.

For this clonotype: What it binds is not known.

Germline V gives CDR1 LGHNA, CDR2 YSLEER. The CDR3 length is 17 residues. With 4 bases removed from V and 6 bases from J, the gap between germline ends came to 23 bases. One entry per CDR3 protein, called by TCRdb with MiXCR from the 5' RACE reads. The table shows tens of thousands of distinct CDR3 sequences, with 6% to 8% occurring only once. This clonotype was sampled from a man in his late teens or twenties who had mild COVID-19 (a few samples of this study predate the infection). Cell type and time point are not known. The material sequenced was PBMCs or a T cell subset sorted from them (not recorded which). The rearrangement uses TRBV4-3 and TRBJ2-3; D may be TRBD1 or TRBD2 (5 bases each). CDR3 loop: CASSLHTRGLSGDTQYF. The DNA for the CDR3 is TGCGCCAGCAGCCTTCATACCCGGGGCCTGAGCGGTGATACGCAGTATTTT.